Listed here are 14 T cell receptor beta chains from one sample, sequenced in a study of tumour-infiltrating T cells in Burkitt lymphoma. The assay was immunoSEQ multiplex PCR, and TCRdb's table has in-frame clones only and misses some. The repertoire holds tens of thousands of clones, with approximately 31% as singletons. The sequencing input was tumor tissue. These receptors were taken from a human donor with Burkitt lymphoma.

The genes are TRBV7-9 and TRBJ1-2; D gene ambiguous. The germline gives CDR1 SEHNR, CDR2 FQNEAQ (reference sequence). Trimming took off 1 base at V and 8 bases at J, with 5 bases between the two ends. The CDR3 spans 11 residues. The CDR3: CASSLGRGYTF. DNA of the CDR3: TGTGCCAGCAGCTTAGGACGGGGCTACACCTTC.

The genes are TRBV7-9 and TRBJ2-1, with 8 positions matching TRBD2. The CDR3 runs 14 residues. Germline V lookup: CDR1 SEHNR, CDR2 FQNEAQ (reference sequence). V gave up 5 bases and J gave up 14 bases; unmatched junction bases: 14. Written as DNA, the CDR3 is TGTGCCAGCAGCCCCGGTAGGACGGGGGGGCAGAAGTTCTTC. Translation: CASSPGRTGGQKFF.

This chain uses TRBV2 with TRBJ2-3, with 7 bases matching TRBD1. The germline V gene encodes CDR1 SNHLY and CDR2 FYNNEI. The V segment lost 10 bases and the J segment 0 bases; nucleotides outside the gene matches: 7. The CDR3 consists of 14 residues. The chain's CDR3 is CATHRDRSTDTQYF. For the CDR3, the DNA is TGTGCCACCCACCGGGACAGAAGCACAGATACGCAGTATTTT. Full variable domain (remainder filled in from reference TRBV2 and TRBJ2-3): EPEVTQTPSHQVTQMGQEVILRCVPISNHLYFYWYRQILGQKVEFLVSFYNNEISEKSEIFDDQFSVERPDGSNFTLKIRSTKLEDSAMYFCATHRDRSTDTQYFGPGTRLTVL.

This chain connects TRBV5-1 to TRBJ1-1, with D maybe TRBD1 (6 bases). Looked up from germline, CDR1 is SGHRS and CDR2 is YFSETQ. The CDR3 length is 14 residues. Deletions cut 4 bases from V and 5 bases from J, with 15 bases between. The CDR3 nucleotides read TGCGCCAGCAGCCCCATTTTAGGGGGGACTGAAGCTTTCTTT. Translating gives CASSPILGGTEAFF.

As concerns this clone: The junction departs from germline at one end; a sequencing error may be responsible. The V gene is TRBV2, the J gene TRBJ1-6; D is possibly TRBD1 (5 bases). Germline V gene data show CDR1 as SNHLY and CDR2 as FYNNEI. The CDR3 has 15 residues. This CDR3 is CASSEEGSFNSPLHF. DNA of the CDR3: TGTGCCAGCAGTGAAGAGGGGTCCTTTAATTCACCCCTCCACTTT.

This clone was found a few times. For the CDR3, the DNA is TGCGCCAGCAGCTTCGGGGTAAGGGCAGATACGCAGTATTTT. Translation: CASSFGVRADTQYF. The V gene is TRBV5-1, the J gene TRBJ2-3, with D possibly being TRBD2 (5 bases). This CDR3 is 14 amino acids long. The V gene's germline CDR1 is SGHRS and CDR2 YFSETQ. Trimming left V 2 bases short and J 4 bases short, with 11 bases between.

This chain links TRBV28 with TRBJ2-1; possibly TRBD1 or TRBD2 for D (5 bases each). The ends were cut back, 6 bases at V and 7 bases at J, with 19 bases in the middle. CDR3 size: 15 residues. Germline CDR1 is MDHEN and CDR2 is SYDVKM. CDR3: CASRAVAPWGNEQFF. In DNA form, the CDR3 reads TGTGCCAGCAGGGCTGTGGCCCCATGGGGGAATGAGCAGTTCTTC.

This clone was detected a few times. V usage is TRBV29-1 and J usage is TRBJ2-5; D is unresolved. CDR3 size: 12 residues. CDR1 SQVTM and CDR2 ANQGSEA come from the germline V gene. The V end lost 5 bases, the J end lost 0 bases, and 7 bases lay between the germline ends. The CDR3 bases are TGCAGCGTTCTTGGAAACCAAGAGACCCAGTACTTC. This codes for CSVLGNQETQYF.

CDR3 region: CASSAHLMGGSNQPQHF. The CDR3, as DNA: TGTGCCAGCAGCGCCCACCTAATGGGGGGAAGCAATCAGCCCCAGCATTTT. The chain couples TRBV7-9 to TRBJ1-5; weak D call: TRBD1 (5 bases). Per the germline V gene, CDR1 is SEHNR and CDR2 is FQNEAQ (reference sequence). V was trimmed by 5 bases and J by 1 base, leaving 18 bases between them. The CDR3 length is 17 residues.

The chain carries TRBV5-1 and TRBJ2-7, with 8 bases matching TRBD1. V dropped 4 bases and J dropped 13; count of bases not matched to a gene: 13. The CDR3 totals 13 residues. The germline V gene encodes CDR1 SGHRS and CDR2 YFSETQ. CDR3 DNA sequence: TGCGCCAGCAGCCGGCAGGTAGGGGACAGGCTTTACTTC. It translates to CASSRQVGDRLYF.

The chain joins TRBV2 to TRBJ1-5; D ambiguous. Trimming removed 3 bases from V and 0 bases from J, with 9 bases in between. The CDR3 is 15 amino acids. The V gene's germline CDR1 is SNHLY and CDR2 FYNNEI. The CDR3 loop is CASSELTYSNQPQHF. CDR3 nucleotide sequence: TGTGCCAGCAGTGAGTTAACTTATAGCAATCAGCCCCAGCATTTT. The variable domain in full, with the rest retrieved from reference TRBV2 and TRBJ1-5, is EPEVTQTPSHQVTQMGQEVILRCVPISNHLYFYWYRQILGQKVEFLVSFYNNEISEKSEIFDDQFSVERPDGSNFTLKIRSTKLEDSAMYFCASSELTYSNQPQHFGDGTRLSIL.

The chain joins TRBV5-1 to TRBJ2-7, with 13 bases lining up with TRBD2. The V gene end was trimmed by 0 bases and the J gene end by 2 bases; junction bases not matched to a gene: 2. Germline CDR1 SGHRS, CDR2 YFSETQ. The CDR3 contains 16 residues. The DNA for the CDR3 is TGCGCCAGCAGCTTGGGGGGACTAGCGGGGACCTACGAGCAGTACTTC. Its translation: CASSLGGLAGTYEQYF. Combining the CDR3 with reference TRBV5-1 and TRBJ2-7 gives the whole variable domain KAGVTQTPRYLIKTRGQQVTLSCSPISGHRSVSWYQQTPGQGLQFLFEYFSETQRNKGNFPGRFSGRQFSNSRSEMNVSTLELGDSALYLCASSLGGLAGTYEQYFGPGTRLTVT.

V and J are TRBV29-1 and TRBJ1-1; 8 nucleotides match TRBD1. Germline V gives CDR1 SQVTM, CDR2 ANQGSEA. The CDR3 has 13 amino acids. The trim removed 6 bases at V and 6 bases at J, leaving 9 bases unmatched. The CDR3 region has the DNA TGCAGCGTACACAGGGGGTTAGACGCTGAAGCTTTCTTT. Its protein product is CSVHRGLDAEAFF. The full variable domain, its missing parts supplied by reference TRBV29-1 and TRBJ1-1, is SAVISQKPSRDICQRGTSLTIQCQVDSQVTMMFWYRQQPGQSLTLIATANQGSEATYESGFVIDKFPISRPNLTFSTLTVSNMSPEDSSIYLCSVHRGLDAEAFFGQGTRLTVV.

In this sample, this clone turned up a few times. The CDR3 protein is CASKGQHNEQFF. In DNA form, the CDR3 reads TGTGCCAGCAAGGGGCAGCACAATGAGCAGTTCTTC. This chain links TRBV6-4 with TRBJ2-1; tentative D call: TRBD1 (5 bases). The CDR3 has 12 amino acids. The V gene lost 7 bases and the J gene lost 5 bases, with 9 bases spanning the gap. Germline V lookup: CDR1 MRHNA, CDR2 SNTAGT.